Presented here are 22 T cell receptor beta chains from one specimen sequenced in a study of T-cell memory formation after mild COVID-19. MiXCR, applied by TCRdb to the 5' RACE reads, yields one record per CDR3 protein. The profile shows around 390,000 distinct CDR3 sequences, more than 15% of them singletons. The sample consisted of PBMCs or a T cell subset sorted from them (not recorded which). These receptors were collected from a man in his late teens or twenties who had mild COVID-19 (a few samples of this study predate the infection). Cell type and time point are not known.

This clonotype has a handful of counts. Written as DNA, the CDR3 is TGTGCCAGCAGTTACACAGGCAACTCTGGAAACACCATATATTTT. As protein: CASSYTGNSGNTIYF. V usage is TRBV6-5 and J usage is TRBJ1-3; possible D gene TRBD1, 5 bases. The germline V gene has CDR1 MNHEY and CDR2 SVGAGI. The CDR3 is made up of 15 amino acids. V was pared by 2 bases and J by 0 bases, with 8 bases between.

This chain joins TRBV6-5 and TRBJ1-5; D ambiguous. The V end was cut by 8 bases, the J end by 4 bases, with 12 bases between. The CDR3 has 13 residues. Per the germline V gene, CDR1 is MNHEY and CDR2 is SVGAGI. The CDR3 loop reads CASRLEGNQPQHF. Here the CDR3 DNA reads TGTGCCAGCCGTCTAGAAGGAAATCAGCCCCAGCATTTT.

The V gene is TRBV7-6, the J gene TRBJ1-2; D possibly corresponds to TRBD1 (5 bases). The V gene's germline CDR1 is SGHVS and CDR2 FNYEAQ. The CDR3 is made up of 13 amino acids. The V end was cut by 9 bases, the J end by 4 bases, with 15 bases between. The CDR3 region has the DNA TGTGCCAGTTCGCCAGGGCCGAGCTATGGCTACACCTTC. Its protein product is CASSPGPSYGYTF.

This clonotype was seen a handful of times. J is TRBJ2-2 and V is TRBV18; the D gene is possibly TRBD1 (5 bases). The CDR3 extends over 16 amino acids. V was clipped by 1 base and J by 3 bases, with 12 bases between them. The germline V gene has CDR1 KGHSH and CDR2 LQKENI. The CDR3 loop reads CASSPRQQVYTGELFF. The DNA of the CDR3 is TGTGCCAGCTCACCACGGCAACAGGTGTACACCGGGGAGCTGTTTTTT.

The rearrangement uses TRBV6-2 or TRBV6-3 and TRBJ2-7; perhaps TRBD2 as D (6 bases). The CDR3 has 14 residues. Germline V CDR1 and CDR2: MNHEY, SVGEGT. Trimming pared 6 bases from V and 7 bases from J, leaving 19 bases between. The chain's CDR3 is CASSRPTGRGEQYV. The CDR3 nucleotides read TGTGCCAGCAGCCGCCCTACGGGGCGGGGAGAGCAGTACGTC.

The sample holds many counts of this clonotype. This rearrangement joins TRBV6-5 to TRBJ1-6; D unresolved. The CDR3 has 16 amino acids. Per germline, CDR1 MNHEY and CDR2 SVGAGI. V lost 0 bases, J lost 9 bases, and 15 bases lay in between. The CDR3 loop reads CASSYSASWGGSPLHF. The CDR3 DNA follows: TGTGCCAGCAGTTACTCGGCCAGCTGGGGTGGTTCACCCCTCCACTTT.

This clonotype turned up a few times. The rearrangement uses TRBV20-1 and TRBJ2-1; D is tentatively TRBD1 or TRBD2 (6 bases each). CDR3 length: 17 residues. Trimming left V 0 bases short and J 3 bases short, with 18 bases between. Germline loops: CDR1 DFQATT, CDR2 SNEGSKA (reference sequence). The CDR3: CSARDSYGGLNYNEQFF. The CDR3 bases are TGCAGTGCTAGAGATTCTTACGGGGGCCTCAACTACAATGAGCAGTTCTTC.

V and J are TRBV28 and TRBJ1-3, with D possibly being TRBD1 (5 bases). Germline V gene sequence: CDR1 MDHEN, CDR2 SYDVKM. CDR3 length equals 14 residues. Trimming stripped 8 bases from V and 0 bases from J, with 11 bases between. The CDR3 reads CASVRGGSGNTIYF. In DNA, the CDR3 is TGTGCCAGCGTCCGGGGGGGCTCTGGAAACACCATATATTTT.

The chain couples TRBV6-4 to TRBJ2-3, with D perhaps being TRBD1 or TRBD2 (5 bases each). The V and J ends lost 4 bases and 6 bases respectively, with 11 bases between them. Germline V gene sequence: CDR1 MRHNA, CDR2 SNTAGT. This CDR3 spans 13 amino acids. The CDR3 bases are TGTGCCAGCAGTGCCCGTTGGGGGGATACGCAGTATTTT. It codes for CASSARWGDTQYF.

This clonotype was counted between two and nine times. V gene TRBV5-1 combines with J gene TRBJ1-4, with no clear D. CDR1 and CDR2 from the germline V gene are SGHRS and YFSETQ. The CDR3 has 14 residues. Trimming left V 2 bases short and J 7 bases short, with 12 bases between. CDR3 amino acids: CASSFGGHAEKLFF. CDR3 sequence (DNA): TGCGCCAGCAGCTTTGGCGGCCACGCTGAAAAACTGTTTTTT.

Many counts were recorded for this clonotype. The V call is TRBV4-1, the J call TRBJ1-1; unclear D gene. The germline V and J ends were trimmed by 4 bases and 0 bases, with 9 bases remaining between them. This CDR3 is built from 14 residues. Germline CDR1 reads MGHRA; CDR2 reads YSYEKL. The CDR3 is CASSLLGMNTEAFF. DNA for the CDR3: TGCGCCAGCAGCCTTCTAGGGATGAACACTGAAGCTTTCTTT.

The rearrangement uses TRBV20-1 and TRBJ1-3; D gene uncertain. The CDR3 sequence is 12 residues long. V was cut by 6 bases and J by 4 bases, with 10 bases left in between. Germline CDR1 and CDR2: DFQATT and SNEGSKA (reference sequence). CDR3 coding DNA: TGCAGTGCCTTTCCGAGGGGAAACACCATATATTTT. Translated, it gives CSAFPRGNTIYF.

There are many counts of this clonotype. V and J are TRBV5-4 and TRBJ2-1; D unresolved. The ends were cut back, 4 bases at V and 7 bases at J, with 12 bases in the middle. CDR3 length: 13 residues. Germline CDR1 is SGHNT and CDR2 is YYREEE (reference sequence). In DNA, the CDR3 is TGTGCCAGCAGCCCGTGGCCGAGGAATGAGCAGTTCTTC. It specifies CASSPWPRNEQFF.

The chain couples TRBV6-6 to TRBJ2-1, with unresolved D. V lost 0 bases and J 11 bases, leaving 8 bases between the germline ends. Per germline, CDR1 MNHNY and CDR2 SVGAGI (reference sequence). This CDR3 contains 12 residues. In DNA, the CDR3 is TGTGCCAGCAGTTACTCGCCGATGCAGCAGTTCTTC. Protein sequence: CASSYSPMQQFF.

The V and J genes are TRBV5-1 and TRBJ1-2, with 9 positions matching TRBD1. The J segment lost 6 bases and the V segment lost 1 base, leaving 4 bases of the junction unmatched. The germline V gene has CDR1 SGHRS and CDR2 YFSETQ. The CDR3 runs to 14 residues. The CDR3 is CASSLLGTGNGYTF. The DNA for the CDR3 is TGCGCCAGCAGCTTGCTCGGGACAGGGAATGGCTACACCTTC. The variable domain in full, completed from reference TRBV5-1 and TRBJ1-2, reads KAGVTQTPRYLIKTRGQQVTLSCSPISGHRSVSWYQQTPGQGLQFLFEYFSETQRNKGNFPGRFSGRQFSNSRSEMNVSTLELGDSALYLCASSLLGTGNGYTFGSGTRLTVV.

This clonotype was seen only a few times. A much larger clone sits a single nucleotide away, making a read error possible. The CDR3 sequence is CASSLTDSGANVLTF. The DNA of the CDR3 is TGCGCCAGCAGCCTTACAGACTCTGGGGCCAACGTCCTGACTTTC. The V gene is TRBV4-3, the J gene TRBJ2-6, with D hard to call. The CDR3 contains 15 residues. Deletions cut 4 bases from V and 0 bases from J, with 7 bases between. CDR1 and CDR2 from the germline V gene are LGHNA and YSLEER.

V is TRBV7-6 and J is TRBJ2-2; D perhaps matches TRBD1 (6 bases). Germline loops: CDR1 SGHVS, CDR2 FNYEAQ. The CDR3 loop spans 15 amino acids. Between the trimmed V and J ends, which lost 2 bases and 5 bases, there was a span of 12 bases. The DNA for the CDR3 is TGTGCCAGCAGCTTAATGTGGGGGCAAACCGGGGAGCTGTTTTTT. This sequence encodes CASSLMWGQTGELFF.

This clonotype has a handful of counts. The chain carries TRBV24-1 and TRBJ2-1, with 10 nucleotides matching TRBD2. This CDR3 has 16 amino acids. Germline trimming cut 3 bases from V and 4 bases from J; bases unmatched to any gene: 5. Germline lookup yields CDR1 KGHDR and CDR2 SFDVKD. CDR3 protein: CATSDAASGGYNEQFF. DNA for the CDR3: TGTGCCACCAGTGATGCTGCTAGCGGGGGTTACAATGAGCAGTTCTTC.

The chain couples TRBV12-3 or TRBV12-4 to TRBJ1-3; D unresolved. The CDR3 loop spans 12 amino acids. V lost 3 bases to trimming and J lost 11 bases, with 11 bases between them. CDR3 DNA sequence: TGTGCCAGCAGTTTCCGGCCGGGCGCCATATATTTT. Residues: CASSFRPGAIYF.

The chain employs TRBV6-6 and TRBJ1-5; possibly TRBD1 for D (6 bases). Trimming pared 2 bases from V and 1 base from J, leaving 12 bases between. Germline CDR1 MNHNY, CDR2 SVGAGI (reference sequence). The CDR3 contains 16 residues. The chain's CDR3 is CASSYTGGASNQPQHF. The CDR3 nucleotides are TGTGCCAGCAGTTACACTGGGGGGGCGAGCAATCAGCCCCAGCATTTT.

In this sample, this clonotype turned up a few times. The chain's CDR3 is CASGSGQGERMNTEAFF. The CDR3 coding sequence is TGTGCTAGTGGTTCGGGACAGGGGGAACGTATGAACACTGAAGCTTTCTTT. V and J are TRBV12-5 and TRBJ1-1, with 11 bases fitting TRBD1. Per germline, CDR1 LGHNT and CDR2 FRNRAP. The CDR3 loop spans 17 amino acids. V was clipped by 4 bases and J by 0 bases; unmatched bases: 7. Full variable domain (rest looked up from reference TRBV12-5 and TRBJ1-1): DARVTQTPRHKVTEMGQEVTMRCQPILGHNTVFWYRQTMMQGLELLAYFRNRAPLDDSGMPKDRFSAEMPDATLATLKIQPSEPRDSAVYFCASGSGQGERMNTEAFFGQGTRLTVV.

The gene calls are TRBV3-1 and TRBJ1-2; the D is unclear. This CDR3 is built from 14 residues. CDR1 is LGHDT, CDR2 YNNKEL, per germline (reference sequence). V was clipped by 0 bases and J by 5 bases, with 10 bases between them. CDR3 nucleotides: TGTGCCAGCAGCCAAGATCGGGATTTGTATGGCTACACCTTC. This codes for CASSQDRDLYGYTF.